Given below is one T cell receptor beta chain in context. J gave up 1 base and V 5 bases, and 9 bases lay outside the gene matches. The germline V gene has CDR1 SQVTM and CDR2 ANQGSEA. CDR3 length equals 15 residues. This specimen belongs to a study of radiotherapy plus CTLA-4 blockade in lung cancer. Profiling relied on immunoSEQ multiplex PCR, and the TCRdb table lists in-frame clones only, not all of them. This table holds around 130,000 clones, around 90% found once. The chain has TRBV29-1 and TRBJ2-3; 7 positions match TRBD2. The sequence derives from a human donor with non-small cell lung cancer that progressed on radiotherapy plus ipilimumab. This specimen consisted of peripheral blood, obtained from a patient treated with radiotherapy plus ipilimumab. The CDR3 loop reads CSVLQGRGGTDTQYF. Here the CDR3 DNA reads TGCAGCGTTCTCCAGGGCCGGGGGGGCACAGATACGCAGTATTTT.